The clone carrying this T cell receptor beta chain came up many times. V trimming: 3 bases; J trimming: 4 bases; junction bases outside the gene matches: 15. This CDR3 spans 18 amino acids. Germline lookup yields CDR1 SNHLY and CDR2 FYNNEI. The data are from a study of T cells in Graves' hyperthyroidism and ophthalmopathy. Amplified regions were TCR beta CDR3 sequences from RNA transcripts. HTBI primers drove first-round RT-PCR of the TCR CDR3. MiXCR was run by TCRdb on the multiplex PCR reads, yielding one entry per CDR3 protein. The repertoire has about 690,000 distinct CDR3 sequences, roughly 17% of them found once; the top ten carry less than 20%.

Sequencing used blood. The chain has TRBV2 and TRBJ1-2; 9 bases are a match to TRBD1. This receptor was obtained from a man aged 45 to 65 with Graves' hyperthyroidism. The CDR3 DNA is TGTGCCAGCAGTGACCTTTTGGGACAGGGTGTTTCTCGCTATGGCTACACCTTC. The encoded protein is CASSDLLGQGVSRYGYTF.